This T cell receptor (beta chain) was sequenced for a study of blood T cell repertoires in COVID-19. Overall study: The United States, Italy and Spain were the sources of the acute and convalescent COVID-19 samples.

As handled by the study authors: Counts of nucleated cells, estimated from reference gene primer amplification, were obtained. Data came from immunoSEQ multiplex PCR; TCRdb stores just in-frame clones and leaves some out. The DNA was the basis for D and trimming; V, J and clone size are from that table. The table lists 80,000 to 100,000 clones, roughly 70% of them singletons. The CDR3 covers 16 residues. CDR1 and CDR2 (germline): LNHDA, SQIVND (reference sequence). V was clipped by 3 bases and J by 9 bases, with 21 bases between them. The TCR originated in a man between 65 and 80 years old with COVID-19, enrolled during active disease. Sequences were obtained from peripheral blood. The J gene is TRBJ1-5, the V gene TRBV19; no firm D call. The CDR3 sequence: CASSIPRQAERRPQHF. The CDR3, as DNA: TGTGCCAGTAGTATCCCGCGCCAGGCCGAACGTCGGCCCCAGCATTTT. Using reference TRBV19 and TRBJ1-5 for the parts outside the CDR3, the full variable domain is DGGITQSPKYLFRKEGQNVTLSCEQNLNHDAMYWYRQDPGQGLRLIYYSQIVNDFQKGDIAEGYSVSREKKESFPLTVTSAQKNPTAFYLCASSIPRQAERRPQHFGDGTRLSIL.